Sequencing of this T cell receptor (beta chain) was carried out in a study of T cell repertoires in cytomegalovirus infection. TCRdb reprocessed the reads via MiXCR and lists one record per CDR3 protein. This table has roughly 310,000 distinct CDR3 sequences, around 29% appearing once. V lost 0 bases and J lost 7, with 10 bases in between. The germline V gene has CDR1 SGHRS and CDR2 YFSETQ. CDR3 length: 13 amino acids. In regard to this clonotype: Its antigen is unknown.

This TCR was sampled from a human donor in good health (CMV status not recorded). Some clones in this sample may be carry-over from other donors' samples. This rearrangement joins TRBV5-1 to TRBJ1-2; D not certain. The input for sequencing was cultured PBMCs, taken from culture after CMV antigen stimulation. The CDR3 region is CASSLEPSGGYTF. In nucleotides, the CDR3 is TGCGCCAGCAGCTTGGAGCCATCTGGTGGCTACACCTTC.